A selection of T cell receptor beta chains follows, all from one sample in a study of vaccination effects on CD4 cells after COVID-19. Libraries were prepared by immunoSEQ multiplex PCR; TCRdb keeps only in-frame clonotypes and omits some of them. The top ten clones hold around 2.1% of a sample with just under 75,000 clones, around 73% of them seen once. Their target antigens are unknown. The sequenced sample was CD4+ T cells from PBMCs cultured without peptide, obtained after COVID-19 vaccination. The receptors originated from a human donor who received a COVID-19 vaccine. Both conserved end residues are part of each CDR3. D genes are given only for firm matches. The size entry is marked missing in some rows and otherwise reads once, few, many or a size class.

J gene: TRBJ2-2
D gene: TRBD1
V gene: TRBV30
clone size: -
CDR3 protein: CAWTAGQGNTGELFF
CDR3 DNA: TGTGCCTGGACAGCGGGACAGGGGAACACCGGGGAGCTGTTTTTT

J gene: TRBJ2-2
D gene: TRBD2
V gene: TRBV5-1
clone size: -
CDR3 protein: CASRLRGWTSGGYSGELFF
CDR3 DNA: TGCGCCAGCCGACTCCGCGGATGGACTAGCGGGGGGTACAGCGGGGAGCTGTTTTTT

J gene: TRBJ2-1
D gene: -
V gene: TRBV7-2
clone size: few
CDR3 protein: CASSLVRVYNEQFF
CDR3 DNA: TGTGCCAGCAGCTTAGTCCGGGTCTACAATGAGCAGTTCTTC

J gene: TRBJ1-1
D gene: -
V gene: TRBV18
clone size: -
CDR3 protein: CASSLEGLTEAFF
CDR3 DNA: TGTGCCAGCTCACTTGAGGGATTGACTGAAGCTTTCTTT

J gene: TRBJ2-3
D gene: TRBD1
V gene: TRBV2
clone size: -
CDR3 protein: CAGQGAFTDTQYF
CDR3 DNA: TGTGCCGGACAGGGGGCGTTCACAGATACGCAGTATTTT

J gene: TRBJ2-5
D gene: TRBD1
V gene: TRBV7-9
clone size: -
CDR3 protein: CASSPGQGETQYF
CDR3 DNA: TGTGCCAGCAGCCCGGGACAGGGTGAGACCCAGTACTTC

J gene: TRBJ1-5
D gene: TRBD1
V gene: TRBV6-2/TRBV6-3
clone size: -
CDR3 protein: CASSKRQGVANQPQHF
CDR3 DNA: TGTGCCAGCAGTAAAAGACAGGGGGTAGCCAATCAGCCCCAGCATTTT

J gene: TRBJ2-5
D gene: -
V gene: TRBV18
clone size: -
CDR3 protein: CASSPTVQETQYF
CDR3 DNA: TGTGCCAGCTCACCGACAGTTCAAGAGACCCAGTACTTC

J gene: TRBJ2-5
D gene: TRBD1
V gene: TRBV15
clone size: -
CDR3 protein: CATSRPRTGRETQYF
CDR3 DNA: TGTGCCACCAGCAGACCTCGGACAGGGCGGGAGACCCAGTACTTC

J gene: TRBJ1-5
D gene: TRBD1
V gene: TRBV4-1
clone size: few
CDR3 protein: CASSQRDRVGQPQHF
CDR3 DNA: TGCGCCAGCAGCCAACGGGACAGGGTCGGTCAGCCCCAGCATTTT

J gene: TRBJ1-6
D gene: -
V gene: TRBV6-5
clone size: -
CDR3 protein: CASSYGRDRLNSPLHF
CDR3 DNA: TGTGCCAGCAGTTACGGCCGCGACAGACTCAATTCACCCCTCCACTTT

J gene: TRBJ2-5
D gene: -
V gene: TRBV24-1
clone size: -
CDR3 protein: CATSDSGRGTQETQYF
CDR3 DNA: TGTGCCACCAGTGATTCAGGCAGGGGTACCCAAGAGACCCAGTACTTC

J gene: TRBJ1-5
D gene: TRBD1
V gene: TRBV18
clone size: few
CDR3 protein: CASSPGDRGDTQPQHF
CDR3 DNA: TGTGCCAGCTCACCTGGGGACAGGGGCGATACTCAGCCCCAGCATTTT

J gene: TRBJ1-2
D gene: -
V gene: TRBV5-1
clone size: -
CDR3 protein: CASSLALGNYGYTF
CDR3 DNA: TGCGCCAGCAGCTTGGCTCTGGGGAACTATGGCTACACCTTC

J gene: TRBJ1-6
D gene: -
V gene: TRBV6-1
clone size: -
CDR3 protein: CASGINYSPLHF
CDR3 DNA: TGTGCCAGCGGGATCAATTATTCACCCCTCCACTTT

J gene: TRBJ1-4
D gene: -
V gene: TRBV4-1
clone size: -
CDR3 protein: CASSLLEQGEKLFF
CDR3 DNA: TGCGCCAGCAGCCTTTTAGAACAGGGAGAAAAACTGTTTTTT

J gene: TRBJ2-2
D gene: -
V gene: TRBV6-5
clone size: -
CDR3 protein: CASTLGGAGTGELFF
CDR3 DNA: TGTGCCAGCACCCTCGGAGGGGCCGGCACCGGGGAGCTGTTTTTT

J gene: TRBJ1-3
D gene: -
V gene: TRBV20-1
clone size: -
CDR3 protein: CSASPGNTIYF
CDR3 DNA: TGCAGTGCTAGTCCTGGAAACACCATATATTTT

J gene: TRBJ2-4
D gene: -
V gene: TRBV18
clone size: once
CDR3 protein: CASSPSIGSAKNIQYF
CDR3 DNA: TGTGCCAGCTCACCAAGTATTGGCTCAGCCAAAAACATTCAGTACTTC

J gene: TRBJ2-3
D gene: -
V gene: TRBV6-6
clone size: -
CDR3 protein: CASSYSSGLADTQYF
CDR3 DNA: TGTGCCAGCAGTTACTCGTCAGGGCTGGCAGATACGCAGTATTTT

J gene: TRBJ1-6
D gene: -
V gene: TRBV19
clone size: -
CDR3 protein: CASSTRPGVGSPLHF
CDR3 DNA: TGTGCCAGTAGTACCCGACCGGGAGTGGGTTCACCCCTCCACTTT

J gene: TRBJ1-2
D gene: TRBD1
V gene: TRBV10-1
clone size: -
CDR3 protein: CASSGTANYGYTF
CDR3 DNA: TGCGCCAGCTCCGGGACAGCTAACTATGGCTACACCTTC

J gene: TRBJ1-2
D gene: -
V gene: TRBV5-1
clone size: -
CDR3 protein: CASSLALNGDGYTF
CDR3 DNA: TGCGCCAGCAGCTTGGCTCTGAACGGTGATGGCTACACCTTC

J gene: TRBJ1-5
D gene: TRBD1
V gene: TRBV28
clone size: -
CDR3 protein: CASSKRQGGIQPQHF
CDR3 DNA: TGTGCCAGCAGCAAACGACAGGGAGGCATTCAGCCCCAGCATTTT

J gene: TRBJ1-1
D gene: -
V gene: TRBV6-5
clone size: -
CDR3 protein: CASGLVDRKNTEAFF
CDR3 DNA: TGTGCCAGCGGATTGGTTGACAGGAAGAACACTGAAGCTTTCTTT

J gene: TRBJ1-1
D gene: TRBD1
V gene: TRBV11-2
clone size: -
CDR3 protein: CASSFAGGQALGRTEAFF
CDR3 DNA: TGTGCCAGCAGCTTTGCCGGGGGACAGGCTTTAGGGAGAACTGAAGCTTTCTTT

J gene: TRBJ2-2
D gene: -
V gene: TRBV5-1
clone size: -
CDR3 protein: CASSLDQGGAGELFF
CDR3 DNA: TGCGCCAGCAGCTTGGATCAGGGGGGGGCCGGGGAGCTGTTTTTT

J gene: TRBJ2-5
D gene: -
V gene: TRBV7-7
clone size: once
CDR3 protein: CASSLGGPQETQYF
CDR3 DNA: TGTGCCAGCAGCTTAGGTGGTCCTCAAGAGACCCAGTACTTC

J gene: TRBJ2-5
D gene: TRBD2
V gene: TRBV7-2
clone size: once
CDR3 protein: CASSFGGGKETQYF
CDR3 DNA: TGTGCCAGCAGCTTTGGGGGGGGGAAAGAGACCCAGTACTTC

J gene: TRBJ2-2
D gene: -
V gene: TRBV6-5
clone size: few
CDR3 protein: CASSYRGANTGELFF
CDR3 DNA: TGTGCCAGCAGTTACAGGGGTGCGAACACCGGGGAGCTGTTTTTT

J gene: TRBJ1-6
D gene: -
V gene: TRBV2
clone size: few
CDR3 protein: CASSTYRARDSPLHF
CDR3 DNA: TGTGCCAGCAGTACCTACAGGGCCCGGGATTCACCCCTCCACTTT

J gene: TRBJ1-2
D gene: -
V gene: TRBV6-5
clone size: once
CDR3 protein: CASSSRGRKTDYGYTF
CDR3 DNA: TGTGCCAGCAGTTCCCGGGGACGAAAAACCGATTATGGCTACACCTTC

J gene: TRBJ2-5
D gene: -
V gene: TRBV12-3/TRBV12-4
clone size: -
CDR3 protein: CASSFPGETQYF
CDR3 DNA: TGTGCCAGCAGTTTTCCCGGGGAGACCCAGTACTTC

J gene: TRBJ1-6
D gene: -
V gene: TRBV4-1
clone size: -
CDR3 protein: CASSQVRRTDFNSPLHF
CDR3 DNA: TGCGCCAGCAGCCAAGTTAGAAGGACAGACTTTAATTCACCCCTCCACTTT

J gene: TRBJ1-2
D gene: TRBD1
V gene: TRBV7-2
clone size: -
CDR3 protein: CASSMRVGRGIANYGYTF
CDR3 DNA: TGTGCCAGCAGCATGAGGGTTGGCAGGGGGATTGCTAACTATGGCTACACCTTC

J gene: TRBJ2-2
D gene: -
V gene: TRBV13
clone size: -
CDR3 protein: CASSLLGERNTGELFF
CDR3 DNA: TGTGCCAGCAGCTTATTAGGCGAGAGAAACACCGGGGAGCTGTTTTTT

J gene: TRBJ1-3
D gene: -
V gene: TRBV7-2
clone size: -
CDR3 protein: CASSFWQGASSGNTIYF
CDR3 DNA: TGTGCCAGCAGCTTCTGGCAGGGCGCGAGCTCTGGAAACACCATATATTTT

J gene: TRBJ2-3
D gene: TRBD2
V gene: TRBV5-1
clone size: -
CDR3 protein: CASSLGDLLAGGQYF
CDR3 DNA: TGCGCCAGCAGCTTGGGGGACCTACTAGCGGGGGGGCAGTATTTT

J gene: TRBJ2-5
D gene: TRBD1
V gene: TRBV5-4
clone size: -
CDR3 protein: CASSLTGGYQETQYF
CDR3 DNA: TGTGCCAGCAGCTTGACAGGGGGATACCAAGAGACCCAGTACTTC

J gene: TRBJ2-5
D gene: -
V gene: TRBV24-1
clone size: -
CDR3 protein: CATSGWGQQPEETQYF
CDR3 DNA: TGTGCCACCAGTGGGTGGGGTCAGCAGCCCGAAGAGACCCAGTACTTC

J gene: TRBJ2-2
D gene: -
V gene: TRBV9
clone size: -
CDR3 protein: CASSVEGANTGELFF
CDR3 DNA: TGTGCCAGCAGCGTAGAAGGGGCGAACACCGGGGAGCTGTTTTTT

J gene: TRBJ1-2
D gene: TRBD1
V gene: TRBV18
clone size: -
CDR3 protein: CASSPDRASGRSYGYTF
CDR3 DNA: TGTGCCAGCTCACCAGACAGGGCCTCTGGGCGAAGCTATGGCTACACCTTC

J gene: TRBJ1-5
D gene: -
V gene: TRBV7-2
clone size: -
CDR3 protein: CASSTNRDQPQHF
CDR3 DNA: TGTGCCAGCAGCACAAACAGGGATCAGCCCCAGCATTTT

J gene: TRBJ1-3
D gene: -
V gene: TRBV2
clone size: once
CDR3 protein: CASSFPGSPGNTIYF
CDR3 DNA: TGTGCCAGCAGCTTTCCGGGCTCCCCTGGAAACACCATATATTTT

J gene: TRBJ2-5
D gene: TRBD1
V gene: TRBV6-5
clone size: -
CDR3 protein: CASSRGTGGPETQYF
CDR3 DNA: TGTGCCAGCAGTAGAGGGACAGGGGGTCCAGAGACCCAGTACTTC

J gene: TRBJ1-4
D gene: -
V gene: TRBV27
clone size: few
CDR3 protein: CASSLSALATNEKLFF
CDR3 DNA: TGTGCCAGCAGTTTATCGGCTCTTGCAACTAATGAAAAACTGTTTTTT

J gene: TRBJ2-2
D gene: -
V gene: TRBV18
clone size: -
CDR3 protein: CASSPRTSGELFF
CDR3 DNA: TGTGCCAGCTCACCCAGGACAAGCGGGGAGCTGTTTTTT

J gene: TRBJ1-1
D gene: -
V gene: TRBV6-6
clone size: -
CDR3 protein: CASRTQGLTEAFF
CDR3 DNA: TGTGCCAGCAGAACGCAGGGGCTCACTGAAGCTTTCTTT